This is a list of T cell receptor beta chains from one sample in a study of human T cells and chemical hapten exposure. Each CDR3 protein is one row after TCRdb ran MiXCR on the RACE reads. The data show tens of thousands of distinct CDR3 sequences, around 10% seen once. This material consisted of whole blood, taken in connection with sensitization to the hapten diphenylcyclopropenone (DPC). These receptors originate from a man between 18 and 29 years old with alopecia areata. Some clones in this sample may be carry-over from other donors' samples. The CDR3 runs from the conserved cysteine through the conserved F or W. The D gene is left open where the match is weak. Clone size appears in some rows only: once, few, many, or a class for an expanded clone.

TGTGCCAGCAGCCCGACAGGGGAGCTTGGAAACACCATATATTTT,CASSPTGELGNTIYF,TRBJ1-3,TRBD1,TRBV11-2,few
TGCGCCAGCAGCCAAGATTTTGGGAGGAAGAGCCGAGAAGCTTTCTTT,CASSQDFGRKSREAFF,TRBJ1-1,.,TRBV4-3,many
TGCAGCGTTTCATCGGGAAACGAGCAGTACTTC,CSVSSGNEQYF,TRBJ2-7,.,TRBV29-1,.
TGTGCCAGCAGTTTCTTGGGTGTCGAAGCCAAAAACATTCAGTACTTC,CASSFLGVEAKNIQYF,TRBJ2-4,.,TRBV28,many
TGCAGTGCCACAGGTCCCACAGCAACTAATGAAAAACTGTTTTTT,CSATGPTATNEKLFF,TRBJ1-4,.,TRBV20-1,few
TGTGCCAGCAGTCCCCAAAACAGAAACACCGGGGAGCTGTTTTTT,CASSPQNRNTGELFF,TRBJ2-2,.,TRBV28,.
TGTGCCAGCAGCCGAGGCTACAAAGAGACCCAGTACTTC,CASSRGYKETQYF,TRBJ2-5,.,TRBV28,.
TGCGCCAGCAGCCAAGACAGGGCCTACGAGCAGTACTTC,CASSQDRAYEQYF,TRBJ2-7,.,TRBV4-3,.
TGTGCCAGCAGCTACATCTCCTGGGACAGGTACAATGAGCAGTTCTTC,CASSYISWDRYNEQFF,TRBJ2-1,TRBD1,TRBV5-5,few
TGCGCCAGCAGCCAAGACTTCGAAAGGGGCACTGAAGCTTTCTTT,CASSQDFERGTEAFF,TRBJ1-1,.,TRBV4-3,many
TGTGCCAGCAGCTTAGAGAGACAGGGATGGGATACGCAGTATTTT,CASSLERQGWDTQYF,TRBJ2-3,TRBD1,TRBV11-2,many
TGTGCCAGCAGACCTCAGGGGGCCTGGGCCAACGTCCTGACTTTC,CASRPQGAWANVLTF,TRBJ2-6,TRBD1,TRBV6-2/TRBV6-3,few
TGCGCCAGCAGTGAGCCTGACATCTATAGCGGCACAGATACGCAGTATTTT,CASSEPDIYSGTDTQYF,TRBJ2-3,.,TRBV10-1,many
TGTGCCAGCAGCGCGGGGACAGTTAACTATGGCTACACCTTC,CASSAGTVNYGYTF,TRBJ1-2,TRBD1,TRBV7-3,many
TGCAGTGCTAGTGATGCAGGGGGCTTTAGCAATCAGCCCCAGCATTTT,CSASDAGGFSNQPQHF,TRBJ1-5,TRBD1,TRBV20-1,few
TGTGCCAGCAGTTACTCCGCACTAGCGGGGGGGCTAAATGAGCAGTTCTTC,CASSYSALAGGLNEQFF,TRBJ2-1,TRBD2,TRBV6-5,.
TGTGCCAGCACCCTAGACACAGGGACCACAGATACGCAGTATTTT,CASTLDTGTTDTQYF,TRBJ2-3,.,TRBV12-3/TRBV12-4,many
TGTGCCAGCAGTTTAGAGGGGGGTCGCAATGAGCAGTTCTTC,CASSLEGGRNEQFF,TRBJ2-1,.,TRBV7-2,few
TGCAGTGCTAGAGAGGTTACCTACGAGCAGTACTTC,CSAREVTYEQYF,TRBJ2-7,.,TRBV20-1,.
TGTGCCACCAGTGATCCCCTCCGTTCTGAGTCCAATGAGCAGTTCTTC,CATSDPLRSESNEQFF,TRBJ2-1,.,TRBV24-1,.
TGTGCCAGCAGCTTAGCGTCTAGCGGGGGGGCCTACGAGCAGTACTTC,CASSLASSGGAYEQYF,TRBJ2-7,TRBD2,TRBV7-2,many
TGCAGCGTCGTGACAGGGAGAGAAGCTAGTGGCTACACCTTC,CSVVTGREASGYTF,TRBJ1-2,TRBD1,TRBV29-1,.
TGCAGCGTCCCTACGGGACAAGAAGGACATCTTAGGGCCAACGTCCTGACTTTC,CSVPTGQEGHLRANVLTF,TRBJ2-6,.,TRBV29-1,many
TGTGCCAGCAGCGTAGAGGGTAGCGGCAGCACAGATACGCAGTATTTT,CASSVEGSGSTDTQYF,TRBJ2-3,.,TRBV9,.
TGTGCCAGCTCAGGGACAGAAAACTATGGCTACACCTTC,CASSGTENYGYTF,TRBJ1-2,TRBD1,TRBV18,many
TGTGCCAGCAGCTTAGTCTTAACCCTGGGGACAGATACGCAGTATTTT,CASSLVLTLGTDTQYF,TRBJ2-3,.,TRBV7-2,.
TGCAGTGCTAGCGAAAACAGGGGCTCCACCCTCCACTTT,CSASENRGSTLHF,TRBJ1-6,TRBD1,TRBV20-1,few
TGTGCCAGCACACCCAGCGGGTCCTACAATGAGCAGTTCTTC,CASTPSGSYNEQFF,TRBJ2-1,.,TRBV6-1,.
TGTGCCAGCAGTTTCCTTTCAGGCCTCCAAGAGACCCAGTACTTC,CASSFLSGLQETQYF,TRBJ2-5,.,TRBV12-3/TRBV12-4,.
TGTGCCAGCAGCCTCTACCTGGACACGAACACTGAAGCTTTCTTT,CASSLYLDTNTEAFF,TRBJ1-1,.,TRBV7-9,many
TGTGCCAGTACCGATCCTTCAGGCACTGAAGCTTTCTTT,CASTDPSGTEAFF,TRBJ1-1,.,TRBV2,many
TGTGCCAGCAGTCCCGACAGTAACACCGGGGAGCTGTTTTTT,CASSPDSNTGELFF,TRBJ2-2,.,TRBV12-3/TRBV12-4,many
TGTGCCAGCAGCCCCCAAACGTATTCCGGGGAGCTGTTTTTT,CASSPQTYSGELFF,TRBJ2-2,.,TRBV14,few
TGTGCCAGCACCCAGGGTTATGAAGCTTTCTTT,CASTQGYEAFF,TRBJ1-1,.,TRBV28,many
TGTGCCAGCAGCCAAGAATACGGTCAAGAGACCCAGTACTTC,CASSQEYGQETQYF,TRBJ2-5,.,TRBV3-1,.
TGTGCCAGCAGCGATGGACAGGGAAACTACGAGCAGTACTTC,CASSDGQGNYEQYF,TRBJ2-7,TRBD1,TRBV7-3,.
TGTGCCAGCAGCCAAAAATCCAAAGCTTTCTTT,CASSQKSKAFF,TRBJ1-1,.,TRBV4-2,many
TGCGCCAGCAGCCCCGGGACAGTAAATTCACCCCTCCACTTT,CASSPGTVNSPLHF,TRBJ1-6,TRBD1,TRBV5-1,few
TGTGCCAGCAGTCCACAGGGTCTTGGCAATCAGCCCCAGCATTTT,CASSPQGLGNQPQHF,TRBJ1-5,.,TRBV6-2/TRBV6-3,many
TGTGCCAGCAGAATAGCGGGGCAAAGCTATAATTCACCCCTCCACTTT,CASRIAGQSYNSPLHF,TRBJ1-6,.,TRBV28,few
TGTGCCAGCAGTTTTACGGGAGGGGAGAAGGGCTACACCTTC,CASSFTGGEKGYTF,TRBJ1-2,.,TRBV28,.
TGTGCCAGCCGCTCCGGGGAGCTGTTTTTT,CASRSGELFF,TRBJ2-2,.,TRBV12-3/TRBV12-4,many